This TCR beta chain was documented in a study of metastatic and nonmetastatic thyroid tumors. TCRdb called clones again from the PCR reads with MiXCR. The table shows about 41,000 clones, with about an eighth occurring only once. Germline CDR1 and CDR2: MNHEY and SMNVEV (reference sequence). This CDR3 spans 15 amino acids. With 0 bases clipped from V and 1 base from J, the junction kept 3 bases outside the gene matches. This clone was seen at least ten times. Before thyroid surgery, none of the patients had received any treatment. This clonotype originated in a female donor with papillary thyroid cancer or a benign thyroid nodule (not recorded which). Some clones in this sample may be carry-over from other donors' samples. The V gene is TRBV27, the J gene TRBJ2-7; TRBD1 matches 7 bases. Sequencing was done on a sample of blood. CDR3 sequence: CASSLSRDRSYEQYF. The CDR3 DNA sequence: TGTGCCAGCAGTTTATCCCGGGACAGATCCTACGAGCAGTACTTC.